What follows are 22 T cell receptor beta chains derived from one specimen sequenced in a study of blood T cells in healthy people across ages. A second 7 to 11 cycle PCR used barcoded and J-beta primers. TCRdb processed the 5' RACE reads anew with MiXCR; each CDR3 protein has one entry. The sample records 1.5 million to 2 million distinct CDR3 sequences, 49% being singletons. Material: blood. The receptors come from a woman in her 40s in good health.

This clonotype was recorded a few times. The V call is TRBV29-1, the J call TRBJ2-3, with 7 positions matching TRBD2. The germline V gene encodes CDR1 SQVTM and CDR2 ANQGSEA. The junction had 6 bases not matched to a gene; V was cut back by 2 bases and J by 1 base. The CDR3 consists of 15 residues. The CDR3 spells CSVESWSGGTDTQYF. The CDR3 coding sequence is TGCAGCGTTGAAAGCTGGAGCGGGGGCACAGATACGCAGTATTTT.

The rearrangement joins TRBV2 to TRBJ1-2, with D maybe TRBD1 (5 bases). The ends were cut back, 6 bases at V and 8 bases at J, with 13 bases in the middle. Looked up from germline, CDR1 is SNHLY and CDR2 is FYNNEI. This CDR3 is built from 12 residues. CDR3: CASRGGSGGYTF. CDR3 nucleotides: TGTGCCAGCAGGGGCGGCTCAGGGGGCTACACCTTC.

The chain recombines TRBV12-3 or TRBV12-4 with TRBJ2-1, with unresolved D. Trimming removed 6 bases from V and 2 bases from J, with 11 bases in between. The CDR3 contains 14 residues. The CDR3 loop is CASSPTVPYNEQFF. CDR3 bases: TGTGCCAGCAGCCCCACAGTTCCCTACAATGAGCAGTTCTTC.

The rearrangement links TRBV25-1 to TRBJ2-7, with a possible D match to TRBD1 (6 bases). Germline V lookup: CDR1 MGHDK, CDR2 SYGVNS. This CDR3 is built from 13 residues. V was clipped by 4 bases and J by 2 bases, with 9 bases between them. CDR3 coding DNA: TGTGCCAGCAGTGGGGACACCACCTACGAGCAGTACTTC. As protein: CASSGDTTYEQYF.

This clonotype has only a few counts. The V call is TRBV7-2, the J call TRBJ1-6, with TRBD1 matching over 9 bases. V shed 5 bases and J 7 bases; nucleotides not matched to a gene: 3. Germline-derived CDR1 and CDR2 are SGHTA and FQGNSA. This CDR3 region has 14 residues. The CDR3 region is CASSQTGGNSPLHF. For the CDR3, the DNA is TGTGCCAGCAGCCAGACAGGGGGGAATTCACCCCTCCACTTT.

The chain has TRBV27 and TRBJ1-1; D unclear. Trimming cost V 4 bases and J 1 base, with 10 bases left between them. There are 14 residues in the CDR3. Germline CDR1 and CDR2: MNHEY and SMNVEV (reference sequence). The CDR3 region has the DNA TGTGCCAGCAGTTCGGACGGGAGGAACACTGAAGCTTTCTTT. Its protein product is CASSSDGRNTEAFF.

V is TRBV4-1 and J is TRBJ2-1; D is undetermined. Germline V gives CDR1 MGHRA, CDR2 YSYEKL. CDR3 length equals 15 residues. V lost 4 bases and J lost 5, with 15 bases in between. The CDR3 bases are TGCGCCAGCAGCCTATCCGCGGCCAAGCACAATGAGCAGTTCTTC. This codes for CASSLSAAKHNEQFF.

This rearrangement joins TRBV20-1 to TRBJ1-5; 7 nucleotides align to TRBD1. The germline gives CDR1 DFQATT, CDR2 SNEGSKA (reference sequence). V shed 5 bases and J 0 bases; nucleotides not matched to a gene: 4. This CDR3 has 14 amino acids. The CDR3 loop reads CSALTGFSNQPQHF. CDR3 coding DNA: TGCAGTGCTTTGACAGGGTTTAGCAATCAGCCCCAGCATTTT.

The CDR3 here is CASSPQQTTGELFF. The CDR3 DNA reads as TGTGCCAGCAGCCCCCAACAGACCACCGGGGAGCTGTTTTTT. J is TRBJ2-2 and V is TRBV7-2; no reliable D call. Germline CDR1 reads SGHTA; CDR2 reads FQGNSA. The CDR3 consists of 14 residues. V shed 5 bases and J shed 4 bases, with 11 bases lying between them.

The chain recombines TRBV5-1 with TRBJ1-2, with a tentative D call TRBD1 (6 bases). Looked up from germline, CDR1 is SGHRS and CDR2 is YFSETQ. CDR3 size: 14 residues. The V end was cut by 0 bases, the J end by 6 bases, with 12 bases between. The CDR3 here is CASSLAVPGDGYTF. CDR3 coding DNA: TGCGCCAGCAGCTTGGCCGTGCCAGGGGATGGCTACACCTTC.

This clonotype was seen more than once but under ten times. The V gene is TRBV5-1, the J gene TRBJ2-1; maybe TRBD1 (5 bases). The CDR3 contains 14 residues. The germline V and J ends were trimmed by 0 bases and 5 bases, with 9 bases remaining between them. Germline CDR1 and CDR2: SGHRS and YFSETQ. In DNA form, the CDR3 reads TGCGCCAGCAGCTTGGTGCAGGGTGACAATGAGCAGTTCTTC. Encoded protein: CASSLVQGDNEQFF.

The gene calls are TRBV2 and TRBJ1-2; the match to TRBD1 covers 8 bases. V lost 8 bases to trimming and J lost 4 bases; unmatched junction nucleotides: 6. This CDR3 spans 13 amino acids. Germline-derived CDR1 and CDR2 are SNHLY and FYNNEI. The CDR3, as DNA: TGTGCCAGCGGAATAGGACAGGGCTATGGCTACACCTTC. Translated, it gives CASGIGQGYGYTF. Together with reference TRBV2 and TRBJ1-2, the CDR3 gives the full variable domain: EPEVTQTPSHQVTQMGQEVILRCVPISNHLYFYWYRQILGQKVEFLVSFYNNEISEKSEIFDDQFSVERPDGSNFTLKIRSTKLEDSAMYFCASGIGQGYGYTFGSGTRLTVV.

The chain uses TRBV5-1 and TRBJ2-1; a weak D match, TRBD2 (6 bases). There are 14 residues in the CDR3. CDR1 SGHRS and CDR2 YFSETQ come from the germline V gene. The V end was cut by 3 bases, the J end by 12 bases, with 19 bases between. The CDR3 reads CASSSPGGTVWQFF. CDR3 nucleotide sequence: TGCGCCAGCAGCTCCCCTGGAGGGACGGTATGGCAGTTCTTC.

A note on this clonotype: Compared with germline, one end of the junction differs, possibly owing to a read error. This chain joins TRBV7-7 and TRBJ2-5; D is perhaps TRBD1 or TRBD2 (5 bases each). This CDR3 spans 15 amino acids. Germline V gene lookup returns CDR1 SSHAT and CDR2 FNYEAQ (reference sequence). CDR3 coding DNA: TGTGCTAGCAGCTTAGGGGACGTCCTGCAAGAGACCCAGTACTTC. It yields the protein CASSLGDVLQETQYF.

This clonotype was found a few times. The V call is TRBV28, the J call TRBJ1-2; D might be TRBD1 (5 bases). Trimming cost V 3 bases and J 7 bases, with 12 bases left between them. The CDR3 has 13 residues. Looked up from germline, CDR1 is MDHEN and CDR2 is SYDVKM. For the CDR3, the DNA is TGTGCCAGCAGTTTCTCTGGGGCGCTTGGCTACACCTTC. It yields the protein CASSFSGALGYTF.

This clonotype has a handful of counts. The chain links TRBV27 to TRBJ2-7, with a weak D call TRBD2 (5 bases). Per germline, CDR1 MNHEY and CDR2 SMNVEV (reference sequence). CDR3 length: 14 amino acids. V gave up 8 bases and J gave up 0 bases, with 14 bases separating them. The CDR3, as DNA: TGTGCCAGCGCTTGGATGGGAGACTCCTACGAGCAGTACTTC. Translating gives CASAWMGDSYEQYF.

In regard to this clonotype: At one end, the junction sequence differs from germline, possibly due to a read error. The rearrangement links TRBV4-3 to TRBJ2-6; D gene ambiguous. The CDR3 is 17 residues long. Germline CDR1 reads LGHNA; CDR2 reads YSLEER. This CDR3 reads CASSQDPRSSGANVLTF. The CDR3 DNA reads as TGTGCCAGCAGCCAAGACCCGAGGTCCTCTGGGGCCAACGTCCTGACTTTC.

Worth noting for this clonotype: An end of the junction does not agree with germline; a read error may underlie this. The rearrangement uses TRBV27 and TRBJ1-6; D perhaps matches TRBD1 (6 bases). The germline V gene has CDR1 MNHEY and CDR2 SMNVEV (reference sequence). CDR3 length equals 15 residues. The CDR3: CASGRGSSYNSPLHF. The CDR3 nucleotides read TGTGCCAGCGGCAGGGGTAGCTCCTATAATTCGCCCCTCCACTTT.

The J gene is TRBJ2-5, the V gene TRBV29-1; 8 nucleotides agree with TRBD2. Trimming cost V 6 bases and J 1 base; bases outside gene matches: 13. The CDR3 covers 16 residues. CDR1 and CDR2 (germline): SQVTM, ANQGSEA. The CDR3 nucleotides are TGCAGCGTCGCGGCCGGCCGGGGGGGCGGCCAAGAGACCCAGTACTTC. Translating gives CSVAAGRGGGQETQYF.

In this sample, this clonotype turned up a few times. The CDR3 DNA reads TGTGCCAGCAGCCCACTAGCGGGGGCCCACGGGGAGACCCAGTACTTC. Translating gives CASSPLAGAHGETQYF. This chain uses TRBV7-2 with TRBJ2-5, with 11 bases matching TRBD2. V was pared by 5 bases and J by 5 bases, with 10 bases of the junction left unmatched. The germline CDR1 and CDR2 sequences are SGHTA and FQGNSA. CDR3 size: 16 residues.

This clonotype has a handful of counts. The rearrangement uses TRBV28 and TRBJ2-4; D is unclear. Germline V gene data show CDR1 as MDHEN and CDR2 as SYDVKM. Trimming removed 3 bases from V and 0 bases from J, with 12 bases in between. This CDR3 has 16 amino acids. CDR3 DNA sequence: TGTGCCAGCAGTTTTCGGCAAGACCTAGCCAAAAACATTCAGTACTTC. It translates to CASSFRQDLAKNIQYF.

This clonotype was seen a few times. The chain joins TRBV5-1 to TRBJ2-1, with 10 bases that match TRBD2. In germline, CDR1 is SGHRS, CDR2 YFSETQ. The CDR3 has 15 amino acids. V shed 1 base, J shed 9 bases, and the junction held 7 bases outside the gene matches. This chain's CDR3 is CASSLTAGGRVEQFF. The CDR3 DNA reads TGCGCCAGCAGCTTGACAGCGGGGGGGCGGGTTGAGCAGTTCTTC.